The 29 T cell receptor beta chains below all came from one sample that was sequenced in a study of blood T cell repertoires in COVID-19. Clones were read by immunoSEQ multiplex PCR, and TCRdb kept only the in-frame ones, dropping some. Of a few hundred thousand clones in the sample, about 87% were seen once. Material: PBMCs or T cells enriched from blood (not recorded which). The origin of the receptors is a woman aged 45-60 years who had recovered from COVID-19.

The CDR3 DNA follows: TGTGCCAGCTCACCGATACTAGCGGGAGGGCCCCGGGAGCAGTACTTC. Protein sequence: CASSPILAGGPREQYF. This chain uses TRBV18 with TRBJ2-7; TRBD2 matches 13 bases. V lost 3 bases to trimming and J lost 7 bases; unmatched junction nucleotides: 9. Germline CDR1 is KGHSH and CDR2 is LQKENI. The CDR3 runs 16 residues.

This clone was seen only once. A read error may produce the germline difference seen at one junction end. The gene calls are TRBV3-1 (or the pseudogene TRBV3-2) and TRBJ1-2; maybe TRBD1 (6 bases). Germline V gives CDR1 LGHDT, CDR2 YNNKEL (reference sequence). There are 15 residues in the CDR3. In DNA, the CDR3 is TGTGCCAGCACCCAACAGGGATCCCAGCGCTATGGCTACACCTTC. Protein product: CASTQQGSQRYGYTF.

This clone was seen a single time. The chain employs TRBV27 and TRBJ2-1, with 7 bases that match TRBD1. Germline-derived CDR1 and CDR2 are MNHEY and SMNVEV (reference sequence). After removal of 8 bases from V and 5 bases from J, the junction contained 9 bases not matched to a gene. This CDR3 comprises 14 residues. CDR3 residues: CASQGQVSDNEQFF. In nucleotides, the CDR3 is TGTGCCAGCCAAGGACAGGTATCAGACAATGAGCAGTTCTTC.

V and J are TRBV29-1 and TRBJ1-1, with 9 bases lining up with TRBD1. Germline V gene data show CDR1 as SQVTM and CDR2 as ANQGSEA. V dropped 6 bases and J dropped 5; count of bases not matched to a gene: 13. CDR3 size: 15 residues. CDR3 sequence reads: CSVRGTGTGRTEAFF. The CDR3 region has the DNA TGCAGCGTGCGGGGTACCGGGACAGGGCGGACTGAAGCTTTCTTT.

This CDR3 is CASSRQGESSYGANVLTF. CDR3 coding DNA: TGTGCCAGCAGCCGACAGGGGGAGTCTTCATATGGGGCCAACGTCCTGACTTTC. The chain joins TRBV6-6 to TRBJ2-6, with 9 bases matching TRBD1. J was trimmed by 3 bases and V by 6 bases; bases with no gene match: 12. The germline V gene has CDR1 MNHNY and CDR2 SVGAGI (reference sequence). The CDR3 length is 18 residues.

This rearrangement joins TRBV18 to TRBJ1-3; 9 bases align to TRBD1. Germline V gene sequence: CDR1 KGHSH, CDR2 LQKENI. CDR3 size: 19 residues. V was pared by 2 bases and J by 0 bases, with 11 bases of the junction left unmatched. The CDR3 DNA sequence: TGTGCCAGCTCACCAGGGACAGGGACCCTGGGAGGCTCTGGAAACACCATATATTTT. It encodes CASSPGTGTLGGSGNTIYF.

The rearrangement links TRBV7-2 to TRBJ1-4; 7 bases agree with TRBD1. From germline, CDR1 is SGHTA and CDR2 FQGNSA. This CDR3 is 14 amino acids long. Trimming cost V 9 bases and J 8 bases; bases outside gene matches: 12. DNA for the CDR3: TGTGCCAGTATGGACAGGAAGGGAGGAGAAAAACTGTTTTTT. Translating gives CASMDRKGGEKLFF.

The chain links TRBV12-3 or TRBV12-4 to TRBJ2-7; TRBD2 agrees at 13 bases. The CDR3 spans 13 residues. With V trimmed by 8 bases and J by 7 bases, 5 bases remained unmatched. CDR3 loop: CASGLAGVGEQYF. CDR3 in DNA: TGTGCCAGCGGACTAGCGGGAGTCGGGGAGCAGTACTTC.

V usage is TRBV15 and J usage is TRBJ2-5; 12 nucleotides agree with TRBD1. V gave up 1 base and J gave up 4 bases; unmatched junction bases: 1. The CDR3 spans 15 residues. Germline V gene lookup returns CDR1 LNHNV and CDR2 YYDKDF (reference sequence). The CDR3 DNA follows: TGTGCCACCAGCAGAGGGGGACAGGGGGCAGAGACCCAGTACTTC. Encoded protein: CATSRGGQGAETQYF.

CDR3 coding DNA: TGTGCCAGCAGCTCAGGGACAGGGAGGGGCAATCAGCCCCAGCATTTT. Translation: CASSSGTGRGNQPQHF. The gene calls are TRBV11-2 and TRBJ1-5, with 9 bases identical to TRBD1. J was trimmed by 2 bases and V by 4 bases; bases with no gene match: 6. CDR1 and CDR2 (germline): SGHAT, FQNNGV. CDR3 length equals 16 residues.

The gene calls are TRBV2 and TRBJ2-7; D might be TRBD2 (5 bases). Deletions cut 5 bases from V and 5 bases from J, with 16 bases between. The CDR3 contains 14 residues. Germline V lookup: CDR1 SNHLY, CDR2 FYNNEI. CDR3 sequence (DNA): TGTGCCAGCAGTCCTCCCCCCTCGGGAAACGAGCAGTACTTC. Residues: CASSPPPSGNEQYF.

The chain carries TRBV13 and TRBJ1-1, with no clear D. The germline CDR1 and CDR2 sequences are PRHDT and FYEKMQ (reference sequence). This CDR3 region has 15 residues. Trimming pared 5 bases from V and 0 bases from J, leaving 13 bases between. CDR3 residues: CASSTHGNMNTEAFF. CDR3 DNA: TGTGCCAGCAGCACCCACGGGAACATGAACACTGAAGCTTTCTTT.

The chain has TRBV27 and TRBJ1-5; D is unclear. This CDR3 contains 13 residues. The germline V gene has CDR1 MNHEY and CDR2 SMNVEV (reference sequence). V was pared by 2 bases and J by 11 bases, with 13 bases between. In DNA, the CDR3 is TGTGCCAGCAGTTTAAGCCCTAACCGGGCCCAGCATTTT. It codes for CASSLSPNRAQHF.

The V and J genes are TRBV3-1 (or the pseudogene TRBV3-2) and TRBJ2-1, with 11 bases lining up with TRBD2. The trim removed 4 bases at V and 5 bases at J, leaving 4 bases unmatched. The CDR3 consists of 15 residues. The germline V gene encodes CDR1 LGHDT and CDR2 YNNKEL (reference sequence). The CDR3 loop is CASSLIAGGDNEQFF. The CDR3 region has the DNA TGTGCCAGCAGCCTAATAGCGGGAGGGGACAATGAGCAGTTCTTC.

This chain's CDR3 is CAWSPESNQPQHF. The CDR3 bases are TGTGCCTGGAGTCCAGAAAGCAATCAGCCCCAGCATTTT. J is TRBJ1-5 and V is TRBV30, with D unclear. With 2 bases removed from V and 1 base from J, the gap between germline ends came to 6 bases. The germline V gene encodes CDR1 GTSNPN and CDR2 SVGIG (reference sequence). The CDR3 runs 13 residues. Full variable domain (rest looked up from reference TRBV30 and TRBJ1-5): SQTIHQWPATLVQPVGSPLSLECTVEGTSNPNLYWYRQAAGRGLQLLFYSVGIGQISSEVPQNLSASRPQDRQFILSSKKLLLSDSGFYLCAWSPESNQPQHFGDGTRLSIL.

The rearrangement uses TRBV19 and TRBJ1-2; maybe TRBD1 (5 bases). CDR1 LNHDA and CDR2 SQIVND come from the germline V gene (reference sequence). The V and J ends lost 4 bases and 0 bases respectively, with 12 bases between them. The CDR3 totals 15 residues. CDR3 nucleotides: TGTGCCAGTAGTACGATGGGGCAGCCTAACTATGGCTACACCTTC. Translating gives CASSTMGQPNYGYTF. The whole variable domain, filled in from reference TRBV19 and TRBJ1-2, reads DGGITQSPKYLFRKEGQNVTLSCEQNLNHDAMYWYRQDPGQGLRLIYYSQIVNDFQKGDIAEGYSVSREKKESFPLTVTSAQKNPTAFYLCASSTMGQPNYGYTFGSGTRLTVV.

The chain recombines TRBV3-1 (or the pseudogene TRBV3-2) with TRBJ1-5, with a possible D match to TRBD1 (5 bases). The CDR3 consists of 15 residues. Germline V CDR1 and CDR2: LGHDT, YNNKEL (reference sequence). Trimming left V 6 bases short and J 5 bases short, with 17 bases between. CDR3 protein: CASSPSGGPYQPQHF. The CDR3, as DNA: TGTGCCAGCAGTCCCTCGGGGGGACCCTATCAGCCCCAGCATTTT.

This rearrangement joins TRBV7-2 to TRBJ1-2; D unclear. V lost 4 bases and J 3 bases, leaving 6 bases between the germline ends. Germline V gives CDR1 SGHTA, CDR2 FQGNSA. The CDR3 covers 12 residues. The chain's CDR3 is CASSYTDYGYTF. DNA of the CDR3: TGTGCCAGCAGCTATACAGACTATGGCTACACCTTC. The variable domain in full, completed from reference TRBV7-2 and TRBJ1-2, reads GAGVSQSPSNKVTEKGKDVELRCDPISGHTALYWYRQSLGQGLEFLIYFQGNSAPDKSGLPSDRFSAERTGGSVSTLTIQRTQQEDSAVYLCASSYTDYGYTFGSGTRLTVV.

J is TRBJ1-5 and V is TRBV10-2; 7 bases match TRBD1. This CDR3 has 14 residues. Germline trimming cut 2 bases from V and 4 bases from J; bases unmatched to any gene: 2. Germline V lookup: CDR1 WSHSY, CDR2 SAAADI. CDR3 in DNA: TGCGCCAGCAGTGAGACAGGGGCAAATCAGCCCCAGCATTTT. Its translation: CASSETGANQPQHF.

A single count supports this clone. The V and J genes are TRBV5-6 and TRBJ1-2; tentative D call: TRBD1 (6 bases). Between the trimmed V and J ends, which lost 2 bases and 8 bases, there was a span of 16 bases. This CDR3 has 14 residues. Germline CDR1 SGHDT, CDR2 YYEEEE. CDR3 loop: CASSFRGILKGYTF. The CDR3 coding sequence is TGTGCCAGCAGCTTCAGGGGCATCTTGAAGGGCTACACCTTC. Using reference TRBV5-6 and TRBJ1-2 for the parts outside the CDR3, the full variable domain is DAGVTQSPTHLIKTRGQQVTLRCSPKSGHDTVSWYQQALGQGPQFIFQYYEEEERQRGNFPDRFSGHQFPNYSSELNVNALLLGDSALYLCASSFRGILKGYTFGSGTRLTVV.

The chain uses TRBV9 and TRBJ1-4; the match to TRBD1 covers 7 bases. This CDR3 contains 16 residues. CDR1 and CDR2 (germline): SGDLS, YYNGEE. The V and J ends lost 3 bases and 3 bases, in that order; junction bases with no gene match: 8. CDR3 in amino acids: CASSAMRGLANEKLFF. The CDR3 DNA reads as TGTGCCAGCAGCGCAATGAGGGGGCTTGCTAATGAAAAACTGTTTTTT.

The genes are TRBV6-5 and TRBJ2-3; 10 bases map to TRBD1. This CDR3 comprises 15 residues. Germline CDR1 is MNHEY and CDR2 is SVGAGI. V lost 6 bases to trimming and J lost 0 bases; unmatched junction nucleotides: 3. CDR3 amino acids: CASRLDRGSTDTQYF. The CDR3 nucleotides read TGTGCCAGCAGATTGGACAGGGGGAGCACAGATACGCAGTATTTT.

The chain combines TRBV28 with TRBJ2-5; D is possibly TRBD2 (7 bases). The CDR3 is 15 amino acids. V gave up 7 bases and J gave up 5 bases, with 20 bases separating them. From germline, CDR1 is MDHEN and CDR2 SYDVKM. CDR3 loop: CASTGGGILRETQYF. The CDR3 bases are TGTGCCAGCACGGGGGGCGGGATCCTTCGGGAGACCCAGTACTTC.

This clone was observed a few times. The gene calls are TRBV7-2 and TRBJ1-1; 7 bases map to TRBD1. The CDR3 covers 15 residues. With 3 bases clipped from V and 6 bases from J, the junction kept 10 bases outside the gene matches. Germline V lookup: CDR1 SGHTA, CDR2 FQGNSA. Written as DNA, the CDR3 is TGTGCCAGCAGCTTCCAAATAGGGGGCGGCGCTGAAGCTTTCTTT. It specifies CASSFQIGGGAEAFF.

The chain recombines TRBV7-3 with TRBJ2-3, with 7 bases fitting TRBD2. This CDR3 is 15 amino acids long. J lost 2 bases, V lost 0 bases, and 2 bases had no gene match. From germline, CDR1 is SGHTA and CDR2 FQGTGA. The CDR3 protein is CASSLTGLDTDTQYF. The CDR3 coding sequence is TGTGCCAGCAGCTTAACTGGACTAGACACAGATACGCAGTATTTT.

The chain recombines TRBV28 with TRBJ1-1; no reliable D call. CDR1 is MDHEN, CDR2 SYDVKM, per germline. Trimming took off 7 bases at V and 1 base at J, with 10 bases between the two ends. There are 13 residues in the CDR3. CDR3: CASTGGQNTEAFF. The CDR3 DNA sequence: TGTGCCAGCACCGGCGGCCAGAACACTGAAGCTTTCTTT.

This chain uses TRBV4-2 with TRBJ1-4, with D uncertain. V gave up 1 base and J gave up 7 bases, with 25 bases separating them. The CDR3 has 19 residues. CDR1 and CDR2 from the germline V gene are LGHNA and YNFKEQ. CDR3: CASSQGIATVRPLAEKLFF. For the CDR3, the DNA is TGTGCCAGCAGCCAAGGTATTGCAACTGTCAGGCCTCTGGCTGAAAAACTGTTTTTT.

The rearrangement links TRBV5-1 to TRBJ2-5; 15 bases fit TRBD2. V trimming: 6 bases; J trimming: 7 bases; junction bases outside the gene matches: 4. The CDR3 runs 14 residues. From germline, CDR1 is SGHRS and CDR2 YFSETQ. CDR3: CASNGLAGGPTQYF. CDR3 nucleotide sequence: TGCGCCAGCAACGGACTAGCGGGAGGGCCGACCCAGTACTTC.

The chain joins TRBV6-5 to TRBJ2-1; 9 nucleotides agree with TRBD2. V gave up 6 bases and J gave up 10 bases; unmatched junction bases: 10. Germline V lookup: CDR1 MNHEY, CDR2 SVGAGI. The CDR3 totals 14 residues. The CDR3 region has the DNA TGTGCCAGCAGGGACGGGACTAGCTTTTGGGAGCAGTTCTTC. Translating gives CASRDGTSFWEQFF.